Below are 10 T cell receptor beta chains sequenced from a single sample in a study of T-cell memory formation after mild COVID-19. TCRdb analysed the 5' RACE reads with MiXCR anew, one entry per CDR3 protein. The data show approximately 300,000 distinct CDR3 sequences, roughly a fifth seen once. Specimen: PBMCs or a T cell subset sorted from them (not recorded which). Receptors were obtained from a man younger than 35 who had mild COVID-19 (a few samples of this study predate the infection). Cell type and time point are not known.

This clonotype was detected many times. V and J are TRBV7-3 and TRBJ2-2; D is perhaps TRBD1 or TRBD2 (6 bases each). V was shortened by 5 bases and J by 1 base, with 11 bases between the two germline ends. This CDR3 comprises 15 residues. Looked up from germline, CDR1 is SGHTA and CDR2 is FQGTGA. CDR3 protein: CASSQKGGNTGELFF. The CDR3 DNA reads as TGTGCCAGCAGCCAGAAGGGGGGGAACACCGGGGAGCTGTTTTTT.

The J gene is TRBJ2-3, the V gene TRBV12-3 or TRBV12-4; TRBD1 agrees at 7 bases. CDR3 size: 14 residues. V was pared by 3 bases and J by 4 bases, with 4 bases of the junction left unmatched. CDR3 nucleotide sequence: TGTGCCAGCAGTTTTACAGGGGCCCCAGATACGCAGTATTTT. This encodes CASSFTGAPDTQYF.

In its sample, this clonotype was seen a few times. The chain combines TRBV4-1 with TRBJ2-1; weak D call: TRBD1 (5 bases). Trimming pared 1 base from V and 7 bases from J, leaving 8 bases between. The length of the CDR3 is 13 residues. CDR1 is MGHRA and CDR2 is YSYEKL in the germline V gene. CDR3 in amino acids: CASSQVGPNEQFF. In nucleotides, the CDR3 is TGCGCCAGCAGCCAAGTGGGGCCGAATGAGCAGTTCTTC.

The chain employs TRBV11-3 and TRBJ2-1; 8 nucleotides match TRBD1. The V gene end was trimmed by 0 bases and the J gene end by 6 bases; junction bases not matched to a gene: 1. Germline CDR1 SGHNT, CDR2 YENEEA. The CDR3 is 14 amino acids. The DNA of the CDR3 is TGTGCCAGCAGCTTAGAAGGGACAGGCAATGAGCAGTTCTTC. Amino acids: CASSLEGTGNEQFF.

A few counts support this clonotype. V is TRBV6-5 and J is TRBJ2-7; D call uncertain. V was shortened by 5 bases and J by 2 bases, with 10 bases between the two germline ends. From germline, CDR1 is MNHEY and CDR2 SVGAGI. This CDR3 spans 13 amino acids. CDR3 DNA: TGTGCCAGCAGTCCTTCGCCCACCTACGAGCAGTACTTC. Translated, it gives CASSPSPTYEQYF.

The V and J genes are TRBV4-3 and TRBJ1-1; D call uncertain. The CDR3 is made up of 16 amino acids. The V gene lost 1 base and the J gene lost 1 base, with 13 bases spanning the gap. The V gene's germline CDR1 is LGHNA and CDR2 YSLEER. The CDR3 DNA is TGCGCCAGCAGCCAAGGAATATTCAGGAAGAACACTGAAGCTTTCTTT. Amino acid sequence: CASSQGIFRKNTEAFF.

The rearrangement joins TRBV7-9 to TRBJ2-5; a possible D gene is TRBD1 (6 bases). V was clipped by 5 bases and J by 3 bases, with 13 bases between them. The CDR3 has 14 amino acids. CDR1 and CDR2 from the germline V gene are SEHNR and FQNEAQ (reference sequence). The CDR3 coding sequence is TGTGCCAGCAGCCCGGAGACAGGTGAAGAGACCCAGTACTTC. Encoded protein: CASSPETGEETQYF.

This clonotype occurred a few times. The V and J genes are TRBV7-9 and TRBJ1-2; D might be TRBD1 (5 bases). The V end was cut by 5 bases, the J end by 8 bases, with 12 bases between. CDR1 and CDR2 (germline): SEHNR, FQNEAQ (reference sequence). CDR3 size: 12 residues. CDR3 sequence reads: CASSALRDGYTF. As DNA, the CDR3 is TGTGCCAGCAGCGCATTAAGGGACGGCTACACCTTC.

This clonotype was found many times. The V and J genes are TRBV7-8 and TRBJ2-7; D is perhaps TRBD1 or TRBD2 (5 bases each). Looked up from germline, CDR1 is SGHVS and CDR2 is FQNEAQ. The CDR3 covers 13 residues. Trimming shortened V by 4 bases and J by 4 bases, and 11 bases separated the two germline ends. This chain's CDR3 is CASSSGRLYEQYF. The CDR3 DNA reads as TGTGCCAGCAGCTCGGGACGTTTATACGAGCAGTACTTC.

The chain recombines TRBV18 with TRBJ2-1, with 11 bases matching TRBD2. The CDR3 spans 14 residues. Per the germline V gene, CDR1 is KGHSH and CDR2 is LQKENI. V shed 8 bases and J 10 bases; nucleotides not matched to a gene: 10. The DNA for the CDR3 is TGTGCCAGCCGGATTAGCGGGGGGGCTGAGGAGCAGTTCTTC. Its translation is CASRISGGAEEQFF.